These 5 T cell receptor beta chains share one sample of origin, sequenced in a study of blood T cell repertoires in COVID-19. This table comes from immunoSEQ multiplex PCR, and its TCRdb copy is limited to in-frame clones, with some not included. The repertoire holds about 38,000 clones, 87% seen once, with roughly 4.7% in the top ten. The sequencing sample was made of peripheral blood. The receptor source for this set is a man between 60 and 70 years old with COVID-19, enrolled during active disease.

The chain has TRBV4-1 and TRBJ2-7; 10 bases agree with TRBD1. Germline V lookup: CDR1 MGHRA, CDR2 YSYEKL. This CDR3 has 15 residues. V dropped 1 base and J dropped 5; count of bases not matched to a gene: 5. CDR3 sequence reads: CASSQGTGGFDEQYF. The CDR3, as DNA: TGCGCCAGCAGCCAAGGGACAGGGGGTTTTGACGAGCAGTACTTC.

This clone occurred a few times. The rearrangement uses TRBV9 and TRBJ2-7; D might be TRBD1 (7 bases). Trimming pared 0 bases from V and 3 bases from J, leaving 16 bases between. The germline gives CDR1 SGDLS, CDR2 YYNGEE. The CDR3 runs to 16 residues. The CDR3 loop is CASSVAYGQEGYEQYF. The CDR3 region has the DNA TGTGCCAGCAGCGTAGCTTACGGACAGGAGGGCTACGAGCAGTACTTC.

This sequence joins TRBV20-1 and TRBJ2-1, with 13 bases fitting TRBD2. The germline V gene has CDR1 DFQATT and CDR2 SNEGSKA (reference sequence). The CDR3 runs 16 residues. With 3 bases clipped from V and 3 bases from J, the junction kept 5 bases outside the gene matches. The CDR3: CSASELAGGRYNEQFF. The CDR3 bases are TGCAGTGCTAGTGAACTAGCGGGAGGGCGCTACAATGAGCAGTTCTTC.

The rearrangement joins TRBV6-5 to TRBJ1-5, with a possible D match to TRBD1 (6 bases). CDR1 is MNHEY, CDR2 SVGAGI, per germline. This CDR3 has 13 residues. V was pared by 6 bases and J by 4 bases, with 10 bases between. The CDR3 protein is CASSGQQNQPQHF. The CDR3 DNA is TGTGCCAGCAGCGGACAGCAGAATCAGCCCCAGCATTTT.

The rearrangement uses TRBV28 and TRBJ2-3; 8 nucleotides match TRBD2. The CDR3 spans 17 residues. Germline V gene sequence: CDR1 MDHEN, CDR2 SYDVKM. The V segment lost 0 bases and the J segment 4 bases; nucleotides outside the gene matches: 9. The CDR3 is CASSLWVSGRGSDTQYF. In DNA, the CDR3 is TGTGCCAGCAGTTTATGGGTGAGCGGGAGAGGGTCAGATACGCAGTATTTT.